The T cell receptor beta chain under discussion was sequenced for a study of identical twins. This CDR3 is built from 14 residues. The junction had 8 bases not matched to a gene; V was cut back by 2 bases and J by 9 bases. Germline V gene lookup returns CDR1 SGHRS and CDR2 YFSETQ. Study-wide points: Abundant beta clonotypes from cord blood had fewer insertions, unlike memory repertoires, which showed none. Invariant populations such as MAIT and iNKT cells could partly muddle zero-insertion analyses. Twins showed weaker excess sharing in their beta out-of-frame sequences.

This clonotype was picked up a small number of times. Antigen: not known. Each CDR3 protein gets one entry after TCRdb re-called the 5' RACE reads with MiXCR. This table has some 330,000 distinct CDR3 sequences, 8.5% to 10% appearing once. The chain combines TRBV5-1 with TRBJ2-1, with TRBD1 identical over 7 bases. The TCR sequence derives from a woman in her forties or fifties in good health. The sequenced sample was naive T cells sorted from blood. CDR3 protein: CASSFLQGTSEQFF. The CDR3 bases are TGCGCCAGCAGCTTTTTACAGGGGACGAGTGAGCAGTTCTTC.